This T cell receptor beta chain was observed in a study of response to subunit inactivated influenza vaccine. MiXCR was run by TCRdb on the RT-PCR reads, yielding one entry per CDR3 protein. Altogether some 520,000 distinct CDR3 sequences are present, about 15% being singletons, with the ten largest covering roughly 3%. This clonotype was detected only a few times. V lost 7 bases to trimming and J lost 4 bases; unmatched junction nucleotides: 13. CDR1 and CDR2 (germline): LGHNA, YNFKEQ. The CDR3 contains 18 residues. The sample was CD4+ T cells sorted from PBMCs, taken around 25 months after vaccination. This sequence was found in a man between 50 and 70 years old who received an inactivated influenza vaccine. This rearrangement joins TRBV4-2 to TRBJ2-2, with 12 bases identical to TRBD2. This CDR3 reads CASTKAGLAGGPTGELFF. As DNA, the CDR3 is TGTGCCAGCACCAAAGCGGGGCTAGCGGGGGGGCCCACCGGGGAGCTGTTTTTT.